This TCR beta chain comes out of a study of blood T cell repertoires in COVID-19. CDR3 size: 14 residues. TCRdb keeps only in-frame clones here, not all; method: immunoSEQ multiplex PCR. The repertoire includes 400,000 or so clones, over 75% of them detected once, and roughly 1.6% sits in the top ten. Notes on this clone: The sample holds other DNA sequences that translate to the same CDR3.

The receptor was derived from a woman between 35 and 50 years old with COVID-19, enrolled during active disease. This chain uses TRBV1 with TRBJ2-7; the D call in the table, TRBD2, was not verified against the DNA. TRBV1 counts as a pseudogene. The sequenced sample was peripheral blood. The CDR3 reads CTSSPRGRPHEQYF. The CDR3 nucleotides are TGCACCAGCAGCCCCCGCGGGAGGCCCCACGAGCAGTACTTC.